What follows describes a single T cell receptor (beta chain). Its matching antigen is unknown. This record belongs to a study of T cell responses to AZD1222 COVID-19 vaccine. Only in-frame clones appear in the TCRdb table, and some are missing; sequencing was by immunoSEQ multiplex PCR. This sample has about 110,000 clones; approximately 90% occur once, and the top ten carry about 3%. General study results and limits: A mostly white British donor set with more females was recruited, and clonal diversity was possibly underestimated. Targets within unmutated variant regions were reportedly found for nearly half of spike-specific TCRs. Across the whole spike, CD4 TCRs peaked at regions 160-218 and 743-854. Baseline antibody screening turned up just a handful of seropositive AZD1222 recipients.

With V trimmed by 0 bases and J by 7 bases, 8 bases remained unmatched. CDR1 is SNHLY and CDR2 is FYNNEI in the germline V gene. The CDR3 loop spans 15 amino acids. This TCR came from an adult in good health. The chain couples TRBV2 to TRBJ1-2, with 7 positions matching TRBD1. Sequenced here: peripheral blood, sampled on day 0 of MenACWY control vaccination. The CDR3 DNA reads TGTGCCAGCAGTGAAGCATCCGACAGGGCGCCTGGCTACACCTTC. Protein: CASSEASDRAPGYTF.